One and the same sample provided the 32 T cell receptor beta chains below, sequenced in a study of blood T cells in healthy people across ages. A second PCR, run for about 7 to 11 cycles, used a sample-barcoded 5' primer plus a J-beta primer mix. TCRdb reprocessed the 5' RACE reads via MiXCR and lists one record per CDR3 protein. The sample records some 710,000 distinct CDR3 sequences, around 50% being singletons. Input material: blood. These receptors all come from a man older than 75 in good health.

The chain combines TRBV7-8 with TRBJ2-7; D call uncertain. Germline CDR1 is SGHVS and CDR2 is FQNEAQ. Trimming removed 0 bases from V and 0 bases from J, with 15 bases in between. This CDR3 region has 17 residues. The CDR3 reads CASSLATAIGASYEQYF. DNA of the CDR3: TGTGCCAGCAGCTTAGCGACCGCAATAGGAGCCTCCTACGAGCAGTACTTC.

A remark on this clonotype: One end of the junction varies from germline; a read error may be responsible. CDR3 region: CSASLEDTDTQYF. The CDR3 nucleotides are TGCAGCGCTAGTTTGGAGGACACAGATACGCAGTATTTT. V is TRBV20-1 and J is TRBJ2-3; possibly TRBD2 for D (5 bases). Germline V CDR1 and CDR2: DFQATT, SNEGSKA (reference sequence). This CDR3 spans 13 amino acids.

This clonotype showed up many times. This sequence joins TRBV29-1 and TRBJ2-1; 9 positions agree with TRBD2. CDR1 and CDR2 (germline): SQVTM, ANQGSEA. This CDR3 has 17 residues. Trimming took 3 bases from V and 0 from J; bases not matched to a gene: 9. The CDR3 nucleotides are TGCAGCGTTGACGCTAGCGGGATTATAAGCTCCTACAATGAGCAGTTCTTC. Its protein is CSVDASGIISSYNEQFF.

J is TRBJ2-5 and V is TRBV18; 7 bases agree with TRBD2. The CDR3 runs 16 residues. Germline assignment: CDR1 KGHSH and CDR2 LQKENI. The V segment lost 6 bases and the J segment 11 bases; nucleotides outside the gene matches: 21. CDR3 sequence: CASSAIGSGGPNVQYF. Here the CDR3 DNA reads TGTGCCAGCTCCGCAATCGGATCGGGAGGCCCTAACGTGCAGTACTTC. Full variable domain (remainder filled in from reference TRBV18 and TRBJ2-5): NAGVMQNPRHLVRRRGQEARLRCSPMKGHSHVYWYRQLPEEGLKFMVYLQKENIIDESGMPKERFSAEFPKEGPSILRIQQVVRGDSAAYFCASSAIGSGGPNVQYFGPGTRLLVL.

This sequence joins TRBV12-3 or TRBV12-4 and TRBJ2-7; weak D call: TRBD1 (6 bases). V dropped 5 bases and J dropped 3 bases, with 17 bases sitting between them. This CDR3 has 15 residues. In DNA, the CDR3 is TGTGCCAGCAGTGAAACTAGTGCAGGGGACTACGAGCAGTACTTC. It encodes CASSETSAGDYEQYF.

This rearrangement joins TRBV30 to TRBJ1-2; no clear D gene. The CDR3 runs 17 residues. Germline loops: CDR1 GTSNPN, CDR2 SVGIG (reference sequence). V lost 2 bases to trimming and J lost 0 bases, with 19 bases between them. The DNA of the CDR3 is TGTGCCTGGAGTCCTTCACCCAGAGTAGCAGCTAACTATGGCTACACCTTC. Translated, it gives CAWSPSPRVAANYGYTF.

The chain carries TRBV9 and TRBJ1-1, with D tentatively TRBD1 (5 bases). The germline V gene has CDR1 SGDLS and CDR2 YYNGEE. The CDR3 is 15 residues long. V gave up 0 bases and J gave up 3 bases, with 12 bases separating them. The CDR3 DNA sequence: TGTGCCAGCAGCGTAGTCCAGGGCAGCTACACTGAAGCTTTCTTT. It codes for CASSVVQGSYTEAFF. Using reference TRBV9 and TRBJ1-1 for the parts outside the CDR3, the full variable domain is DSGVTQTPKHLITATGQRVTLRCSPRSGDLSVYWYQQSLDQGLQFLIQYYNGEERAKGNILERFSAQQFPDLHSELNLSSLELGDSALYFCASSVVQGSYTEAFFGQGTRLTVV.

The rearrangement joins TRBV6-5 to TRBJ2-1, with 9 positions matching TRBD1. The CDR3 loop spans 14 amino acids. Germline CDR1 reads MNHEY; CDR2 reads SVGAGI. The V segment lost 2 bases and the J segment 9 bases; nucleotides outside the gene matches: 5. The chain's CDR3 is CASSYRTDRGEQFF. DNA of the CDR3: TGTGCCAGCAGTTACCGGACGGACAGGGGTGAGCAGTTCTTC.

Of note for this clonotype: It may be a read error: a sequence one base away is much more abundant. The rearrangement links TRBV10-3 to TRBJ2-1; 14 positions match TRBD2. The germline V gene encodes CDR1 ENHRY and CDR2 SYGVKD. The CDR3 consists of 18 residues. J lost 6 bases, V lost 0 bases, and 7 bases had no gene match. This CDR3 reads CAISESGLAGANCNEQFF. For the CDR3, the DNA is TGTGCCATCAGTGAGTCGGGACTAGCGGGAGCAAACTGCAATGAGCAGTTCTTC.

The CDR3 DNA follows: TGCAGTGCTAGCCGTCCGACAGGGAGAGGTCAGCCCCAGCATTTT. Its translation is CSASRPTGRGQPQHF. The chain has TRBV20-1 and TRBJ1-5; 7 bases match TRBD1. CDR1 DFQATT and CDR2 SNEGSKA come from the germline V gene (reference sequence). This CDR3 has 15 amino acids. J was trimmed by 6 bases and V by 3 bases; bases with no gene match: 11.

This clonotype has just a few counts. The rearrangement joins TRBV6-2 or TRBV6-3 to TRBJ2-1; D is tentatively TRBD1 or TRBD2 (5 bases each). This CDR3 has 11 amino acids. Trimming removed 5 bases from V and 15 bases from J, with 14 bases in between. Germline values: CDR1 MNHEY, CDR2 SVGEGT. The CDR3 sequence: CASSLPGPAFF. For the CDR3, the DNA is TGTGCCAGCAGTCTTCCGGGACCCGCGTTCTTC.

CDR3 bases: TGCAGTGCTATTCCCGGGACAGGGAGCCACGAGCAGTACTTC. It translates to CSAIPGTGSHEQYF. The chain joins TRBV20-1 to TRBJ2-7; 9 bases fit TRBD1. CDR1 and CDR2 from the germline V gene are DFQATT and SNEGSKA (reference sequence). The CDR3 totals 14 residues. Trimming took 4 bases from V and 5 from J; bases not matched to a gene: 9.

There are many counts of this clonotype. The rearrangement uses TRBV7-2 and TRBJ1-1; 9 nucleotides agree with TRBD1. The CDR3 sequence is 15 residues long. Germline V CDR1 and CDR2: SGHTA, FQGNSA. J gave up 1 base and V 4 bases, and 4 bases lay outside the gene matches. DNA for the CDR3: TGTGCCAGCAGCTCAATGGGACAGGGGAACACTGAAGCTTTCTTT. This gives the protein CASSSMGQGNTEAFF.

The gene calls are TRBV6-5 and TRBJ2-2; D might be TRBD1 (6 bases). Germline CDR1 and CDR2: MNHEY and SVGAGI. The CDR3 length is 15 residues. V was shortened by 6 bases and J by 1 base, with 12 bases between the two germline ends. The CDR3, as DNA: TGTGCCAGCAGGAGCAGGGGATTGAACACCGGGGAGCTGTTTTTT. Translated: CASRSRGLNTGELFF.

This sequence joins TRBV12-3 or TRBV12-4 and TRBJ2-1, with 13 bases fitting TRBD2. CDR3 length: 18 residues. V lost 5 bases, J lost 6 bases, and 13 bases stayed unmatched. The CDR3 region is CASSPRTSGRFMVNEQFF. As DNA, the CDR3 is TGTGCCAGCAGTCCACGGACTAGCGGGAGATTCATGGTCAATGAGCAGTTCTTC.

The V call is TRBV7-2, the J call TRBJ2-5; 8 bases are a match to TRBD1. This CDR3 is built from 13 residues. V was pared by 9 bases and J by 11 bases, with 14 bases of the junction left unmatched. CDR1 and CDR2 from the germline V gene are SGHTA and FQGNSA. The CDR3 sequence: CARSRTGSGTQYF. DNA of the CDR3: TGTGCCAGGAGCCGGACAGGGTCAGGGACACAGTACTTC.

This clonotype was found a few times. V is TRBV2 and J is TRBJ2-1; possible D gene TRBD2, 5 bases. Germline CDR1 and CDR2: SNHLY and FYNNEI. Trimming took off 6 bases at V and 6 bases at J, with 12 bases between the two ends. The CDR3 consists of 13 residues. The CDR3 spells CASSLGLINEQFF. CDR3 sequence (DNA): TGTGCCAGCAGCTTAGGACTCATCAATGAGCAGTTCTTC.

The CDR3 reads CASSLYAEETQYF. DNA for the CDR3: TGTGCCAGCAGCTTATACGCAGAAGAGACCCAGTACTTC. The chain has TRBV7-2 and TRBJ2-5; no clear D. In germline, CDR1 is SGHTA, CDR2 FQGNSA. Trimming pared 2 bases from V and 3 bases from J, leaving 7 bases between. The CDR3 has 13 amino acids.

Regarding this clonotype: An end of the junction does not agree with germline; a read error may underlie this. The CDR3 bases are TGTGCCGGCAGCCCGCGACAGGGGAACGAGCAGTACTTC. The encoded protein is CAGSPRQGNEQYF. The chain links TRBV9 to TRBJ2-4; 8 bases match TRBD1. Near its end, the DNA agrees better with TRBJ2-7, so the J call may be wrong. CDR3 length: 13 residues. Germline V gene lookup returns CDR1 SGDLS and CDR2 YYNGEE.

V and J are TRBV5-5 and TRBJ2-3; perhaps D is TRBD1 or TRBD2 (5 bases each). CDR3 length equals 16 residues. From germline, CDR1 is SGHKS and CDR2 YYEKEE (reference sequence). The V end lost 0 bases, the J end lost 5 bases, and 16 bases lay between the germline ends. CDR3 protein: CASSLDWGNRVDTQYF. The CDR3 nucleotides are TGTGCCAGCAGCTTGGATTGGGGGAATCGGGTAGATACGCAGTATTTT.

This chain joins TRBV10-3 and TRBJ1-4; a weak D match, TRBD1 (5 bases). The V gene lost 5 bases and the J gene lost 1 base, with 14 bases spanning the gap. The CDR3 length is 16 residues. Germline values: CDR1 ENHRY, CDR2 SYGVKD. The chain's CDR3 is CAISSGTAETNEKLFF. The CDR3 nucleotides read TGTGCCATCAGTTCCGGGACCGCCGAAACTAATGAAAAACTGTTTTTT.

This rearrangement joins TRBV6-2 or TRBV6-3 to TRBJ2-3; D is perhaps TRBD2 (5 bases). The CDR3 has 14 amino acids. The V gene's germline CDR1 is MNHEY and CDR2 SVGEGT. V lost 8 bases and J lost 4, with 16 bases in between. The DNA for the CDR3 is TGTGCCAGCCGTCGCGGACTTAGCGCAGATACGCAGTATTTT. It encodes CASRRGLSADTQYF.

The chain recombines TRBV12-3 or TRBV12-4 with TRBJ2-5; D may be TRBD2 (6 bases). V lost 4 bases, J lost 11 bases, and 14 bases lay in between. This CDR3 comprises 12 residues. CDR3 sequence: CASSSGGKEQYF. Written as DNA, the CDR3 is TGTGCCAGCAGTTCTGGGGGGAAAGAGCAGTACTTC.

The rearrangement joins TRBV29-1 to TRBJ1-2; D might be TRBD1 (5 bases). In germline, CDR1 is SQVTM, CDR2 ANQGSEA. V lost 7 bases, J lost 2 bases, and 11 bases lay in between. This CDR3 is 12 amino acids long. As DNA, the CDR3 is TGCAGCGCCGTGAAGGGGAACTATGGCTACACCTTC. It specifies CSAVKGNYGYTF.

In its sample, this clonotype was seen many times. The genes are TRBV29-1 and TRBJ2-1; 9 bases are a match to TRBD2. Germline V CDR1 and CDR2: SQVTM, ANQGSEA. The CDR3 contains 16 residues. J was trimmed by 6 bases and V by 5 bases; bases with no gene match: 14. The CDR3 is CSVSLAGGLTINEQFF. CDR3 DNA: TGCAGCGTTAGTCTGGCGGGAGGGCTCACAATCAATGAGCAGTTCTTC.

In this sample, this clonotype turned up many times. The chain carries TRBV5-1 and TRBJ2-1; 10 bases are a match to TRBD2. The V and J ends lost 2 bases and 2 bases, in that order; junction bases with no gene match: 4. The CDR3 consists of 16 residues. In germline, CDR1 is SGHRS, CDR2 YFSETQ. CDR3 residues: CASSLATSGTYNEQFF. The CDR3 DNA sequence: TGCGCCAGCAGCTTAGCTACTAGCGGGACCTACAATGAGCAGTTCTTC.

This clonotype was detected a few times. The genes are TRBV5-1 and TRBJ2-7; weak D call: TRBD2 (6 bases). V lost 3 bases, J lost 0 bases, and 10 bases lay in between. This CDR3 is built from 14 residues. Germline lookup yields CDR1 SGHRS and CDR2 YFSETQ. In DNA, the CDR3 is TGCGCCAGCAGCTCACAGACTAGCTCCTACGAGCAGTACTTC. This gives the protein CASSSQTSSYEQYF.

V usage is TRBV6-6 and J usage is TRBJ2-7; either TRBD1 or TRBD2 may supply D (5 bases each). V was pared by 8 bases and J by 0 bases, with 14 bases between. The CDR3 is 14 amino acids. Germline V gives CDR1 MNHNY, CDR2 SVGAGI (reference sequence). The CDR3 loop is CASLRDHSSYEQYF. Written as DNA, the CDR3 is TGTGCCAGCCTCCGGGACCACAGCTCCTACGAGCAGTACTTC.

The gene calls are TRBV6-5 and TRBJ2-1; D unclear. This CDR3 is built from 16 residues. Germline CDR1 MNHEY, CDR2 SVGAGI. The V end lost 6 bases, the J end lost 4 bases, and 19 bases lay between the germline ends. The CDR3 DNA reads as TGTGCCAGCAGCTCTTCCCAAAGGATCCCTTACAATGAGCAGTTCTTC. Amino acid sequence: CASSSSQRIPYNEQFF.

The chain combines TRBV5-5 with TRBJ2-7, with 9 bases that match TRBD2. Germline V gives CDR1 SGHKS, CDR2 YYEKEE (reference sequence). Unmatched junction bases numbered 4, after V lost 0 bases and J lost 3 bases. CDR3 length equals 15 residues. CDR3 residues: CASSLASGRFYEQYF. The CDR3 nucleotides are TGTGCCAGCAGCTTGGCGAGCGGGAGGTTCTACGAGCAGTACTTC.

V is TRBV4-2 and J is TRBJ2-5; 9 nucleotides agree with TRBD1. V lost 1 base to trimming and J lost 7 bases; unmatched junction nucleotides: 4. CDR1 and CDR2 from the germline V gene are LGHNA and YNFKEQ. The CDR3 is made up of 14 amino acids. Here the CDR3 reads CASSQGTGEGTQYF. The CDR3 bases are TGTGCCAGCAGCCAAGGGACAGGGGAAGGGACCCAGTACTTC.

V usage is TRBV5-1 and J usage is TRBJ2-7; 11 bases are shared with TRBD2. The CDR3 is 15 residues long. Germline V gene sequence: CDR1 SGHRS, CDR2 YFSETQ. The J segment lost 3 bases and the V segment lost 0 bases, leaving 2 bases of the junction unmatched. Written as DNA, the CDR3 is TGCGCCAGCAGCTTGGTGCTAGCGGGAGGCTACGAGCAGTACTTC. Residues: CASSLVLAGGYEQYF.